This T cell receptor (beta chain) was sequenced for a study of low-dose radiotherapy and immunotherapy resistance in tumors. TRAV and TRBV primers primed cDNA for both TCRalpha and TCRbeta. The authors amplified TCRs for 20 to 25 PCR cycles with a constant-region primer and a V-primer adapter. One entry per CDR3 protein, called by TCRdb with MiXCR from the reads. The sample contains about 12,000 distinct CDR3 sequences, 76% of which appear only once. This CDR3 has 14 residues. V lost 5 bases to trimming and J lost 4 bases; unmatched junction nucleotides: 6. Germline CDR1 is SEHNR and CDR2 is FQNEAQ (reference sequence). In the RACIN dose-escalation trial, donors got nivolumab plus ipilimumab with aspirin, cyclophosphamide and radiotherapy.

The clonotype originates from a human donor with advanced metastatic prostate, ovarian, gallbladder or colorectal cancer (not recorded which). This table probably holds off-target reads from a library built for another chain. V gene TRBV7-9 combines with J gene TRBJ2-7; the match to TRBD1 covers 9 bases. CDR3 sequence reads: CASSPGTGTYEQYF. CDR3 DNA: TGTGCCAGCAGCCCCGGGACAGGGACTTACGAGCAGTACTTC.